Shown below are 28 T cell receptor beta chains from a single sample sequenced in a study of T cells in Graves' hyperthyroidism and ophthalmopathy. Template material for amplifying TCR beta CDR3 regions consisted of RNA transcripts. Researchers ran a first-round RT-PCR on the TCR CDR3 using the HTBI primer set. Using its own MiXCR run on the multiplex PCR reads, TCRdb lists one record per CDR3 protein. This table holds a few hundred thousand distinct CDR3 sequences, approximately 18% found once. What was sequenced was blood. Receptors were obtained from a woman in her fifties or sixties with Graves' hyperthyroidism.

The rearrangement uses TRBV28 and TRBJ2-2, with 12 nucleotides matching TRBD2. The CDR3 has 15 residues. Trimming took 8 bases from V and 4 from J; bases not matched to a gene: 5. Germline CDR1 is MDHEN and CDR2 is SYDVKM. The CDR3, as DNA: TGTGCCAGCGCCAGACTAGCGGGAGCCACCGGGGAGCTGTTTTTT. Translation gives CASARLAGATGELFF.

This clonotype has ten or more counts. V is TRBV12-3 or TRBV12-4 and J is TRBJ2-2, with TRBD2 as a possible D gene (6 bases). The CDR3 has 14 residues. The CDR3 coding sequence is TGTGCAATAGGAGTAGCGGAACTCACCGGGGAGCTGTTTTTT. Protein sequence: CAIGVAELTGELFF.

V and J are TRBV6-1 and TRBJ2-1; D may be TRBD1 or TRBD2 (6 bases each). Germline lookup yields CDR1 MNHNS and CDR2 SASEGT. Trimming removed 5 bases from V and 3 bases from J, with 11 bases in between. The CDR3 extends over 14 amino acids. This CDR3 is CASSFRGVYNEQFF. The CDR3 DNA reads TGTGCCAGCAGTTTTAGGGGGGTCTACAATGAGCAGTTCTTC.

This clonotype was counted between two and nine times. The rearrangement uses TRBV27 and TRBJ2-7, with TRBD2 identical over 16 bases. V was clipped by 5 bases and J by 6 bases; unmatched bases: 16. The germline gives CDR1 MNHEY, CDR2 SMNVEV (reference sequence). The length of the CDR3 is 19 residues. This chain's CDR3 is CASSVTGTSGRASVAEQYF. The CDR3, as DNA: TGTGCCAGCAGTGTAACCGGGACTAGCGGGAGGGCCTCCGTCGCCGAGCAGTACTTC.

This clonotype was recorded many times. The rearrangement uses TRBV11-1 and TRBJ2-2; 14 nucleotides align to TRBD2. V was clipped by 6 bases and J by 5 bases; unmatched bases: 5. This CDR3 contains 16 residues. Per the germline V gene, CDR1 is SGHAT and CDR2 is FQDESV (reference sequence). CDR3 in amino acids: CASSRLAGGRTGELFF. The CDR3 DNA sequence: TGTGCCAGCAGTCGACTAGCGGGGGGGAGAACCGGGGAGCTGTTTTTT.

This clonotype has a count of ten or more. The chain employs TRBV2 and TRBJ2-1; D possibly corresponds to TRBD2 (6 bases). The V and J ends lost 1 base and 0 bases respectively, with 10 bases between them. Germline loops: CDR1 SNHLY, CDR2 FYNNEI. The CDR3 sequence is 16 residues long. CDR3 protein: CASSEVGAGSYNEQFF. The CDR3 coding sequence is TGTGCCAGCAGTGAAGTAGGAGCGGGCTCCTACAATGAGCAGTTCTTC.

This clonotype was counted a few times. V gene TRBV11-3 combines with J gene TRBJ1-1; the D is unclear. The V gene's germline CDR1 is SGHNT and CDR2 YENEEA. The V gene lost 2 bases and the J gene lost 8 bases, with 12 bases spanning the gap. This CDR3 comprises 13 residues. The CDR3 DNA sequence: TGTGCCAGCAGCTTACCCCGGACGGAGGAAGCTTTCTTT. Protein sequence: CASSLPRTEEAFF.

The chain couples TRBV7-9 to TRBJ1-1; D ambiguous. The CDR3 spans 14 residues. Germline loops: CDR1 SEHNR, CDR2 FQNEAQ (reference sequence). Trimming shortened V by 5 bases and J by 6 bases, and 16 bases separated the two germline ends. This CDR3 is CASSAPQPLPEAFF. For the CDR3, the DNA is TGTGCCAGCAGCGCCCCCCAGCCGCTACCTGAAGCTTTCTTT.

The chain employs TRBV20-1 and TRBJ2-1; possibly TRBD2 for D (5 bases). Trimming pared 0 bases from V and 8 bases from J, leaving 14 bases between. The germline V gene encodes CDR1 DFQATT and CDR2 SNEGSKA (reference sequence). The length of the CDR3 is 14 residues. CDR3 protein: CSARDQWEYDEQFF. CDR3 in DNA: TGCAGTGCTAGAGATCAGTGGGAGTATGATGAGCAGTTCTTC.

In this sample, this clonotype turned up many times. The chain has TRBV18 and TRBJ2-7, with TRBD1 identical over 7 bases. Germline V lookup: CDR1 KGHSH, CDR2 LQKENI. J was trimmed by 4 bases and V by 3 bases; bases with no gene match: 6. The CDR3 is 14 residues long. The CDR3 nucleotides are TGTGCCAGCTCACCGGGGACAGACAAATACGAGCAGTACGTC. It encodes CASSPGTDKYEQYV.

This sequence joins TRBV19 and TRBJ2-1; D ambiguous. The CDR3 length is 11 residues. Trimming shortened V by 6 bases and J by 7 bases, and 7 bases separated the two germline ends. CDR1 and CDR2 from the germline V gene are LNHDA and SQIVND (reference sequence). CDR3 in amino acids: CASRYGNEQFF. In DNA form, the CDR3 reads TGTGCCAGTAGATACGGGAATGAGCAGTTCTTC.

This clonotype showed up just a few times. V usage is TRBV7-9 and J usage is TRBJ2-7; D not resolved. Germline-derived CDR1 and CDR2 are SEHNR and FQNEAQ (reference sequence). This CDR3 region has 13 residues. The germline V and J ends were trimmed by 5 bases and 7 bases, with 15 bases remaining between them. CDR3 sequence reads: CASSLVSDGEQYF. DNA for the CDR3: TGTGCCAGCAGCCTCGTCTCTGACGGGGAGCAGTACTTC.

This clonotype was seen repeatedly, ten times or more. V usage is TRBV3-1 and J usage is TRBJ2-7; possibly TRBD2 for D (8 bases). Deletions cut 4 bases from V and 4 bases from J, with 29 bases between. CDR1 and CDR2 from the germline V gene are LGHDT and YNNKEL (reference sequence). The CDR3 consists of 19 residues. DNA of the CDR3: TGTGCCAGCAGCCCATCTTACGGGACAGTCAGAGCGGGAGTATACGAGCAGTACTTC. This translates into CASSPSYGTVRAGVYEQYF.

J is TRBJ2-7 and V is TRBV2; D is ambiguous. Germline V gene data show CDR1 as SNHLY and CDR2 as FYNNEI. The CDR3 length is 12 residues. The germline V and J ends were trimmed by 10 bases and 0 bases, with 10 bases remaining between them. CDR3 in DNA: TGTGCCACCCTTGAGACCTCCTACGAGCAGTACTTC. Encoded protein: CATLETSYEQYF.

This clonotype was recorded many times. The gene calls are TRBV6-2 or TRBV6-3 and TRBJ2-3, with D tentatively TRBD2 (7 bases). V was pared by 4 bases and J by 3 bases, with 11 bases between. Germline values: CDR1 MNHEY, CDR2 SVGEGT. The CDR3 covers 14 residues. The CDR3 nucleotides are TGTGCCAGCAGTTCCCGGGGGGCAACAGATACGCAGTATTTT. Encoded protein: CASSSRGATDTQYF.

The table lists this clonotype with a few counts. The chain is built from TRBV28 and TRBJ2-7; D may be TRBD1 (5 bases). This CDR3 comprises 14 residues. Trimming stripped 2 bases from V and 2 bases from J, with 10 bases between. The germline gives CDR1 MDHEN, CDR2 SYDVKM. CDR3 coding DNA: TGTGCCAGCAGTTTAGTGACAGAGACCTACGAGCAGTACTTC. Protein: CASSLVTETYEQYF.

The chain links TRBV5-5 to TRBJ2-7; possible D gene TRBD1, 6 bases. The germline gives CDR1 SGHKS, CDR2 YYEKEE (reference sequence). The CDR3 is 15 amino acids. Trimming stripped 0 bases from V and 0 bases from J, with 10 bases between. DNA of the CDR3: TGTGCCAGCAGCTTGGGACAGGTGGCCTCCTACGAGCAGTACGTC. Translated: CASSLGQVASYEQYV.

This clonotype was counted between two and nine times. This chain links TRBV3-1 with TRBJ1-2; 7 positions agree with TRBD1. This CDR3 is 14 amino acids long. V shed 5 bases, J shed 7 bases, and the junction held 10 bases outside the gene matches. Germline V gene sequence: CDR1 LGHDT, CDR2 YNNKEL (reference sequence). The CDR3 DNA follows: TGTGCCAGCAGCATTTATGGGCAGGGGGTTGGCTACACCTTC. Amino acid sequence: CASSIYGQGVGYTF.

This clonotype was observed at least ten times. This rearrangement joins TRBV2 to TRBJ2-7; unclear D gene. The CDR3 runs 14 residues. The V end was cut by 5 bases, the J end by 5 bases, with 16 bases between. From germline, CDR1 is SNHLY and CDR2 FYNNEI. The CDR3 sequence is CASSRLLLGDEQYF. The DNA for the CDR3 is TGTGCCAGCAGTCGACTCCTCTTGGGCGACGAGCAGTACTTC.

This clonotype was picked up many times. The J gene is TRBJ2-7, the V gene TRBV6-6; D gene unclear. The CDR3 totals 11 residues. CDR1 is MNHNY and CDR2 is SVGAGI in the germline V gene (reference sequence). V gave up 3 bases and J gave up 6 bases, with 6 bases separating them. CDR3: CASSYLGEQYF. The CDR3 bases are TGTGCCAGCAGTTATCTCGGCGAGCAGTACTTC.

This clonotype was counted ten times or more. The J gene is TRBJ2-5, the V gene TRBV20-1, with D perhaps TRBD2 (6 bases). The germline V gene has CDR1 DFQATT and CDR2 SNEGSKA (reference sequence). The V and J ends lost 2 bases and 2 bases respectively, with 18 bases between them. This CDR3 comprises 16 residues. CDR3 sequence reads: CSARFPGVALQETQYF. In DNA, the CDR3 is TGCAGTGCTAGATTTCCGGGGGTGGCTTTACAAGAGACCCAGTACTTC.

The CDR3 DNA follows: TGCAGTGCCGGGGAGGGGGGAGCTAATGAAAAACTGTTTTTT. Amino acids: CSAGEGGANEKLFF. The V gene is TRBV20-1, the J gene TRBJ1-4; TRBD1 might be the D (6 bases). The V gene lost 6 bases and the J gene lost 3 bases, with 14 bases spanning the gap. This CDR3 has 14 amino acids. Germline loops: CDR1 DFQATT, CDR2 SNEGSKA (reference sequence).

Many counts were recorded for this clonotype. The chain joins TRBV6-1 to TRBJ1-2; tentative D call: TRBD1 (6 bases). The CDR3 runs 12 residues. The V gene's germline CDR1 is MNHNS and CDR2 SASEGT. V lost 8 bases to trimming and J lost 3 bases, with 10 bases between them. CDR3 coding DNA: TGTGCCAGCGTCGCAGGGGACTATGGCTACACCTTC. This codes for CASVAGDYGYTF.

V gene TRBV27 combines with J gene TRBJ2-1, with TRBD2 matching 8 bases. The J segment lost 6 bases and the V segment lost 2 bases, leaving 3 bases of the junction unmatched. The CDR3 contains 14 residues. Germline V lookup: CDR1 MNHEY, CDR2 SMNVEV (reference sequence). DNA for the CDR3: TGTGCCAGCAGTTTAAGACTAGCGCGCAATGAGCAGTTCTTC. It encodes CASSLRLARNEQFF.

There are many counts of this clonotype. The chain recombines TRBV9 with TRBJ2-5; TRBD2 matches at 8 bases. CDR3 length equals 17 residues. Per germline, CDR1 SGDLS and CDR2 YYNGEE. The V segment lost 3 bases and the J segment 5 bases; nucleotides outside the gene matches: 15. The CDR3 region is CASSGSIAGLGQETQYF. In DNA, the CDR3 is TGTGCCAGCAGCGGGAGCATAGCGGGGCTCGGACAGGAGACCCAGTACTTC. The complete variable domain, with remaining parts taken from reference TRBV9 and TRBJ2-5, reads DSGVTQTPKHLITATGQRVTLRCSPRSGDLSVYWYQQSLDQGLQFLIQYYNGEERAKGNILERFSAQQFPDLHSELNLSSLELGDSALYFCASSGSIAGLGQETQYFGPGTRLLVL.

In the case of this clonotype: The junction departs from germline at one end; a sequencing error may be responsible. The V call is TRBV5-4, the J call TRBJ2-3; TRBD2 aligns across 8 bases. The CDR3 sequence is 14 residues long. Germline CDR1 reads SGHNT; CDR2 reads YYREEE (reference sequence). CDR3 region: CVSSSGTSRDTQYF. For the CDR3, the DNA is TGTGTCAGCAGCTCCGGGACTAGTCGAGATACGCAGTATTTT.

This clonotype was counted ten times or more. The chain joins TRBV12-3 or TRBV12-4 to TRBJ2-2, with TRBD2 matching 11 bases. The CDR3 is 18 amino acids. J was trimmed by 7 bases and V by 3 bases; bases with no gene match: 13. CDR3 residues: CASSFPRASGRRGGELFF. CDR3 nucleotide sequence: TGTGCCAGCAGTTTCCCCCGGGCTAGCGGGAGGCGAGGCGGGGAGCTGTTTTTT.

This clonotype has only a few counts. The chain carries TRBV27 and TRBJ2-2, with 12 bases that match TRBD2. Germline assignment: CDR1 MNHEY and CDR2 SMNVEV (reference sequence). The CDR3 extends over 17 amino acids. With 3 bases clipped from V and 1 base from J, the junction kept 3 bases outside the gene matches. The CDR3, as DNA: TGTGCCAGCAGTTTGGCTAGCGGGGGGGGGAACACCGGGGAGCTGTTTTTT. This gives the protein CASSLASGGGNTGELFF.